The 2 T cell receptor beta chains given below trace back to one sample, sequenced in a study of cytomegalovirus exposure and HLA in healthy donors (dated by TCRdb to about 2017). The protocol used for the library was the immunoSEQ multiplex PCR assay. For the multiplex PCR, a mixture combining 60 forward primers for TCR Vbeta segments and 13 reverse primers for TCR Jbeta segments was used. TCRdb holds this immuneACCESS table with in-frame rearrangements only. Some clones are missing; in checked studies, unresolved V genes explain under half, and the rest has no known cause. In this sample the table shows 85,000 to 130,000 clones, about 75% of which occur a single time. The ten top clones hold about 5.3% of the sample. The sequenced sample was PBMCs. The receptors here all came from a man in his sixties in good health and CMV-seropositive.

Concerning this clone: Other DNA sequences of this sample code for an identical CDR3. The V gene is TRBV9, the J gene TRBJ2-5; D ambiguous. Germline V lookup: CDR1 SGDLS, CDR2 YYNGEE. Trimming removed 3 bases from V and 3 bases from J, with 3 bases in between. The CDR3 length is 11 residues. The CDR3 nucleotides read TGTGCCAGCAGCGCGGAAGAGACCCAGTACTTC. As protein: CASSAEETQYF.

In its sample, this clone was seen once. The CDR3 is CASSEGPDRNTGELFF. In DNA, the CDR3 is TGTGCCAGCAGTGAAGGTCCGGACAGGAACACCGGGGAGCTGTTTTTT. The rearrangement links TRBV2 to TRBJ2-2, with D tentatively TRBD1 (6 bases). Trimming shortened V by 1 base and J by 1 base, and 10 bases separated the two germline ends. From germline, CDR1 is SNHLY and CDR2 FYNNEI. The CDR3 totals 16 residues.